Listed below are T cell receptor beta chains from one sample, sequenced in a study of beta chain features in type 1 diabetes. Sequencing was performed with immunoSEQ multiplex PCR; in TCRdb, only in-frame clones are kept and a portion is missing. The sample lists about 400,000 clones; approximately 12% were seen once. Sequencing was performed on naive CD4+ T cells from blood. These receptors came from a young man in good health. Both conserved end residues are part of each CDR3. Fields, in order: clone size, D gene, V gene, J gene, CDR3 protein, CDR3 DNA. A D gene is named only where the DNA matches it firmly. Only part of the rows carry a size: once, few, many, or a class if the clone is expanded.

few	.	TRBV4-1	TRBJ2-7	CASSQGPTISYEQYF	TGCGCCAGCAGCCAAGGGCCCACGATCTCCTACGAGCAGTACTTC
few	TRBD1	TRBV6-5	TRBJ2-1	CASSYSQGASYNEQFF	TGTGCCAGCAGTTACTCACAGGGGGCATCCTACAATGAGCAGTTCTTC
.	TRBD2	TRBV7-3	TRBJ2-3	CASSPYTSGTDTQYF	TGTGCCAGCAGCCCCTACACTAGCGGCACAGATACGCAGTATTTT
many	TRBD2	TRBV29-1	TRBJ2-7	CSGGAGGETYEQYF	TGCAGCGGTGGGGCGGGAGGGGAGACCTACGAGCAGTACTTC
.	TRBD1	TRBV18	TRBJ2-7	CASSRDTGGKTYEQYF	TGTGCCAGCTCACGCGACACAGGGGGTAAAACCTACGAGCAGTACTTC
few	.	TRBV18	TRBJ2-1	CASSPRGRGDEQFF	TGTGCCAGCTCACCTCGAGGGAGAGGCGATGAGCAGTTCTTC
few	TRBD1	TRBV5-1	TRBJ2-1	CASSSGQGTGPATQFF	TGCGCCAGCAGCTCTGGACAGGGAACGGGACCAGCGACGCAGTTCTTC
.	TRBD2	TRBV18	TRBJ2-1	CASSLGRGTDEQFF	TGTGCCAGCTCACTAGGGAGGGGTACAGATGAGCAGTTCTTC
few	.	TRBV4-1	TRBJ2-5	CASSSGYQETQYF	TGCGCCAGCAGTTCAGGGTACCAAGAGACCCAGTACTTC
few	.	TRBV4-3	TRBJ1-1	CASSHLIGGRGTEAFF	TGCGCCAGCAGCCACCTTATTGGGGGGAGAGGAACTGAAGCTTTCTTT
.	.	TRBV30	TRBJ2-7	CAWSVARTVHEQYF	TGTGCCTGGAGTGTAGCCCGGACAGTCCACGAGCAGTACTTC
few	TRBD1	TRBV9	TRBJ1-1	CASSGTGRNTEAFF	TGTGCCAGCAGCGGGACAGGGCGGAACACTGAAGCTTTCTTT
.	TRBD1	TRBV2	TRBJ1-2	CAKRQGLDGYTF	TGTGCCAAACGACAGGGACTCGATGGCTACACCTTC
few	TRBD1	TRBV6-5	TRBJ1-2	CASSYDRGWGYTF	TGTGCCAGCAGTTACGACAGGGGATGGGGCTACACCTTC
few	TRBD1	TRBV28	TRBJ1-1	CASSSPGTVNTEAFF	TGTGCCAGCAGTTCCCCCGGGACAGTGAACACTGAAGCTTTCTTT
.	TRBD1	TRBV2	TRBJ1-5	CASSGQGAGQPQHF	TGTGCCAGCAGCGGACAGGGGGCCGGTCAGCCCCAGCATTTT
.	.	TRBV25-1	TRBJ2-5	CASSEGLQGIQETQYF	TGTGCCAGCAGTGAAGGATTACAGGGAATCCAAGAGACCCAGTACTTC
.	.	TRBV19	TRBJ2-1	CASSTPAGFNEQFF	TGTGCCAGTAGTACCCCTGCAGGGTTTAATGAGCAGTTCTTC
.	.	TRBV14	TRBJ2-1	CASSVSSSYNEQFF	TGTGCCAGCAGCGTCTCGAGTTCCTACAATGAGCAGTTCTTC
few	.	TRBV7-8	TRBJ1-5	CASSFSDQPQHF	TGTGCCAGCAGCTTTAGCGATCAGCCCCAGCATTTT
few	.	TRBV28	TRBJ2-7	CASSSAGLITYEQYF	TGTGCCAGCAGCTCCGCGGGACTGATAACCTACGAGCAGTACTTC
.	TRBD1	TRBV4-3	TRBJ2-6	CASSQAPGQSSGANVLTF	TGCGCCAGCAGCCAAGCCCCGGGACAGAGCTCTGGGGCCAACGTCCTGACTTTC
.	.	TRBV5-1	TRBJ2-1	CASSFQGDEQFF	TGCGCCAGCAGCTTCCAGGGCGATGAGCAGTTCTTC
few	TRBD2	TRBV5-1	TRBJ2-1	CASMSLSGGAGNEQFF	TGCGCCAGCATGTCTCTAAGCGGGGGGGCCGGCAATGAGCAGTTCTTC
few	TRBD2	TRBV28	TRBJ2-3	CASRTSLDTQYF	TGTGCCAGCAGGACTAGCTTAGATACGCAGTATTTT
.	.	TRBV6-1	TRBJ2-7	CASRFAGANTYEQYF	TGTGCCAGCAGGTTTGCCGGAGCGAATACCTACGAGCAGTACTTC
few	.	TRBV4-3	TRBJ2-3	CASSQDPAGTDTQYF	TGCGCCAGCAGCCAAGACCCGGCGGGGACAGATACGCAGTATTTT
few	TRBD1	TRBV7-9	TRBJ1-6	CATVSGQLDYNSPLHF	TGTGCCACCGTATCGGGACAGCTAGATTATAATTCACCCCTCCACTTT
few	TRBD2	TRBV7-8	TRBJ2-2	CASRPGEREYSGELFF	TGTGCCAGCAGACCAGGGGAGCGGGAGTACTCCGGGGAGCTGTTTTTT
many	.	TRBV30	TRBJ1-2	CAWSTGYGYTF	TGTGCCTGGAGTACGGGTTATGGCTACACCTTC
.	.	TRBV28	TRBJ1-2	CAASWSGWSGYTF	TGTGCCGCTAGCTGGTCAGGCTGGTCTGGCTACACCTTC
few	.	TRBV28	TRBJ1-6	CAIGTGNSNSPLHF	TGTGCCATCGGAACAGGGAACTCAAATTCACCCCTCCACTTT
.	.	TRBV11-2	TRBJ2-5	CASRRVGGRIEASAQYF	TGTGCCAGCAGACGAGTGGGGGGACGGATTGAGGCGTCGGCCCAGTACTTC
few	.	TRBV9	TRBJ2-2	CASSVVGVAGELFF	TGTGCCAGCAGCGTAGTCGGGGTTGCCGGGGAGCTGTTTTTT
.	TRBD2	TRBV18	TRBJ2-1	CASSPPKLAGGPGEQFF	TGTGCCAGCTCACCCCCTAAACTAGCGGGGGGGCCGGGTGAGCAGTTCTTC
few	.	TRBV9	TRBJ2-7	CASSPQVQGSYEQYF	TGTGCCAGCAGCCCCCAAGTCCAGGGGTCCTACGAGCAGTACTTC
few	TRBD1	TRBV25-1	TRBJ2-7	CASSDPSGGRTIQYF	TGTGCCAGCAGTGACCCCTCAGGGGGACGGACGATACAGTACTTC
.	.	TRBV6-5	TRBJ1-2	CASTETGHYGYTF	TGTGCCAGCACTGAAACAGGGCACTATGGCTACACCTTC
.	TRBD1	TRBV5-4	TRBJ2-1	CASSPFQGATNEQFF	TGTGCCAGCAGCCCTTTCCAGGGGGCCACCAATGAGCAGTTCTTC
.	.	TRBV7-9	TRBJ2-1	CASSLSASDNEQFF	TGTGCCAGCAGCTTATCAGCGTCCGACAATGAGCAGTTCTTC
few	.	TRBV11-2	TRBJ1-1	CASSLMDGTIEAFF	TGTGCCAGCAGCTTAATGGACGGGACAATTGAAGCTTTCTTT
.	.	TRBV5-1	TRBJ2-7	CASSLQDYEQYF	TGCGCCAGCAGCTTACAGGACTACGAGCAGTACTTC
few	.	TRBV29-1	TRBJ1-2	CSVFRQGDYGYTF	TGCAGCGTTTTCAGGCAGGGCGACTATGGCTACACCTTC
few	.	TRBV19	TRBJ2-1	CATTQSNEQFF	TGTGCCACAACACAGAGCAATGAGCAGTTCTTC
few	TRBD1	TRBV6-6	TRBJ2-7	CASSYRTGTNEQYF	TGTGCCAGCAGTTACCGGACAGGGACGAACGAGCAGTACTTC
.	.	TRBV7-8	TRBJ1-1	CASSPLVQGSTEAFF	TGTGCCAGCAGCCCCCTCGTACAGGGCAGCACTGAAGCTTTCTTT
.	TRBD2	TRBV7-2	TRBJ2-7	CASSEGLAGAYEQYF	TGTGCCAGCAGCGAGGGACTAGCGGGGGCCTACGAGCAGTACTTC
few	TRBD1	TRBV9	TRBJ1-2	CASSSIRQGYYGYTF	TGTGCCAGCAGCTCGATTCGACAGGGATACTATGGCTACACCTTC
.	TRBD1	TRBV27	TRBJ2-7	CASRRDRGGHEQYF	TGTGCCAGCAGGCGGGACAGGGGAGGGCACGAGCAGTACTTC
few	.	TRBV6-5	TRBJ2-7	CASRQLQEMYF	TGTGCCAGCAGACAATTACAGGAGATGTACTTC
once	.	TRBV7-6	TRBJ2-7	CASSPRQATFRDEQYF	TGTGCCAGCAGCCCCCGACAGGCCACCTTTAGGGACGAGCAGTACTTC